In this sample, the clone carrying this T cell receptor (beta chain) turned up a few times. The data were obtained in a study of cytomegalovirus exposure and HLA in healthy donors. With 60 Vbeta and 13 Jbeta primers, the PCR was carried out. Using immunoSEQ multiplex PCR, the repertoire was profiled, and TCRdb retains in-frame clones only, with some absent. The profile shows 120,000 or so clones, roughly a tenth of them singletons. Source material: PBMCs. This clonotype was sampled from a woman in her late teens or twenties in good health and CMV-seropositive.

DNA of the CDR3: TGTGCCAGCAGCCTGGGGAGGGGTCGAGGTGGAACAACTGAAGCTTTCTTT. Protein product: CASSLGRGRGGTTEAFF. The gene calls are TRBV27 and TRBJ1-1; perhaps TRBD1 as D (5 bases). Trimming left V 6 bases short and J 5 bases short, with 25 bases between. The CDR3 spans 17 residues. Germline-derived CDR1 and CDR2 are MNHEY and SMNVEV (reference sequence).